These T cell receptor beta chains were read from a single sample in a study of control samples from healthy donors and cancer patients. Assay used: immunoSEQ multiplex PCR; TCRdb lists only in-frame clones, some missing. The repertoire has 40,000 to 45,000 clones, about 75% of them found once; the top ten carry approximately 17%. Material for sequencing was formalin-fixed, paraffin-embedded tissue. The receptor source for this set is a male donor with melanoma. Both conserved end residues are part of each CDR3. D genes are given only for firm matches. Clone size is stated in some rows and not others, as once, few, many or a class when expanded.

d_gene	j_gene	v_gene	len	abundance	CDR3aa	CDR3nt
NA	TRBJ2-7	TRBV6-5	14	NA	CASSRDGNSYEQYF	TGTGCCAGCAGTCGGGACGGTAACTCCTACGAGCAGTACTTC
TRBD2	TRBJ2-5	TRBV4-1	17	few	CASSPRLAGPYQETQYF	TGCGCCAGCAGCCCTCGACTAGCGGGTCCGTACCAAGAGACCCAGTACTTC
TRBD2	TRBJ2-1	TRBV5-1	16	NA	CASSLEGTSGYNEQFF	TGCGCCAGCAGCTTGGAGGGGACTAGCGGCTACAATGAGCAGTTCTTC
NA	TRBJ2-7	TRBV6-6	17	NA	CASSPRPASLGALRQYF	TGTGCCAGCAGTCCCCGACCGGCCTCGCTGGGTGCTCTAAGGCAGTACTTC
NA	TRBJ1-2	TRBV27	14	NA	CASSLDSGGYGYTF	TGTGCCAGCAGTTTAGACAGTGGGGGCTATGGCTACACCTTC
TRBD1	TRBJ2-3	TRBV6-2/TRBV6-3	16	NA	CASSDLRTGGADTQYF	TGTGCCAGCAGTGACCTAAGGACAGGGGGGGCAGATACGCAGTATTTT
NA	TRBJ2-7	TRBV6-5	13	NA	CASARDTIYEQYF	TGTGCCAGCGCCCGGGACACCATCTACGAGCAGTACTTC
NA	TRBJ2-6	TRBV6-1	15	NA	CASSEEHSGANVLTF	TGTGCCAGCAGTGAAGAGCACTCTGGGGCCAACGTCCTGACTTTC
TRBD1	TRBJ1-2	TRBV10-3	16	NA	CAISGMTGTANYGYTF	TGTGCCATCAGTGGGATGACCGGGACAGCTAACTATGGCTACACCTTC
TRBD1	TRBJ1-5	TRBV30	14	NA	CAWSVAGGGQPQHF	TGTGCCTGGAGTGTTGCAGGGGGCGGTCAGCCCCAGCATTTT
NA	TRBJ2-7	TRBV28	8	NA	CASSGQYF	TGTGCCAGCAGTGGGCAGTACTTC
TRBD2	TRBJ2-1	TRBV3-1/TRBV3-2	17	NA	CASSQDRASGKYNEQFF	TGTGCCAGCAGCCAAGATCGGGCTAGCGGAAAATACAATGAGCAATTCTTC
NA	TRBJ2-5	TRBV11-2	14	NA	CASSLDPQGSVQYF	TGTGCCAGCAGCTTAGATCCCCAGGGGTCCGTTCAGTACTTC
NA	TRBJ1-3	TRBV6-1	15	NA	CASSEGWETGNTIYF	TGTGCCAGCAGTGAGGGATGGGAGACTGGAAACACCATATATTTT
NA	TRBJ2-1	TRBV4-1	11	NA	CASSQNNEQFF	TGCGCCAGCAGCCAAAACAATGAGCAGTTCTTC
TRBD1	TRBJ2-7	TRBV7-3	14	NA	CASSKDRGAYEQYF	TGTGCCAGCAGCAAGGACAGGGGGGCCTACGAGCAGTACTTC
NA	TRBJ2-1	TRBV28	14	NA	CASSLPNTYNEQFF	TGTGCCAGCAGTCTCCCTAATACCTACAATGAGCAGTTCTTC
NA	TRBJ2-5	TRBV9	13	NA	CASSVAQGETQYF	TGTGCCAGCAGCGTAGCTCAAGGAGAGACCCAGTACTTC
TRBD1	TRBJ2-3	TRBV3-1/TRBV3-2	16	medium-sized	CASSQWDRSSTDTQYF	TGTGCCAGCAGCCAGTGGGACAGGTCTAGCACAGATACGCAGTATTTT
NA	TRBJ1-1	TRBV19	14	once	CASSISPLYTEAFF	TGTGCCAGTAGTATTAGTCCATTATACACTGAAGCTTTCTTT
NA	TRBJ2-1	TRBV29-1	18	NA	CSVYPQFSAGLSYNEQFF	TGCAGCGTTTATCCTCAATTCTCAGCGGGCCTCTCCTACAATGAGCAGTTCTTC
NA	TRBJ1-1	TRBV30	11	once	CAWSVTGEAFF	TGTGCCTGGAGTGTGACTGGTGAAGCTTTCTTT
NA	TRBJ2-5	TRBV20-1	10	NA	CSATQETQYF	TGCAGTGCGACCCAAGAGACCCAGTACTTC
NA	TRBJ2-5	TRBV18	13	NA	CASSPITAETQYF	TGTGCCAGCTCACCGATAACAGCGGAGACCCAGTACTTC
NA	TRBJ2-5	TRBV29-1	12	NA	CSVDRGEETQYF	TGCAGCGTTGACAGGGGGGAAGAGACCCAGTACTTC
TRBD2	TRBJ2-1	TRBV2	17	NA	CASSESWGGGKLDEQFF	TGTGCCAGCAGTGAATCTTGGGGCGGGGGGAAGCTGGATGAGCAGTTCTTC
NA	TRBJ1-5	TRBV6-2/TRBV6-3	12	NA	CASSYSLQPQHF	TGTGCCAGCAGTTACTCCCTCCAGCCCCAGCATTTT
NA	TRBJ1-2	TRBV7-6	14	NA	CASSSRDRGYGYTF	TGTGCCAGCAGCTCCCGGGACCGAGGCTATGGCTACACCTTC
NA	TRBJ1-2	TRBV27	16	NA	CASSLSIQYSYYGYTF	TGTGCCAGCAGTTTATCGATACAGTATTCGTACTATGGCTACACCTTC
NA	TRBJ2-3	TRBV28	8	NA	CASGQRFF	TGTGCCAGCGGACAACGTTTTTTC
NA	TRBJ2-3	TRBV7-3	15	NA	CASSLVSGSTDTQYF	TGTGCCAGCAGCTTAGTTTCGGGGAGCACAGATACGCAGTATTTT
TRBD1	TRBJ1-6	TRBV10-3	17	NA	CAISDRGIGSYNSPLHF	TGTGCCATCAGCGACAGGGGGATCGGCTCCTATAATTCACCCCTCCACTTT
NA	TRBJ2-3	TRBV18	13	NA	CASSPSGSDTQYF	TGTGCCAGCTCCCCCTCTGGCTCAGATACGCAGTATTTT
NA	TRBJ1-1	TRBV14	16	NA	CASSQDRWGLKAEAFF	TGTGCCAGCAGCCAAGATCGATGGGGCCTCAAGGCTGAAGCTTTCTTT
NA	TRBJ2-7	TRBV11-2	13	NA	CASSLAVLYEQYF	TGTGCCAGCAGCTTAGCCGTCCTCTACGAGCAGTACTTC
NA	TRBJ2-2	TRBV10-2	13	NA	CASLPRDSGELFF	TGCGCCAGCCTTCCCCGGGACTCCGGGGAGCTGTTTTTT
NA	TRBJ1-2	TRBV7-9	15	many	CASSSPPTWNYGYTF	TGTGCCAGCAGCTCCCCCCCAACCTGGAACTATGGCTACACCTTC
NA	TRBJ2-1	TRBV7-7	15	few	CASSLGSSSYNEQFF	TGTGCTAGCAGCTTGGGGTCAAGCTCCTACAATGAGCAGTTCTTC
TRBD1	TRBJ2-3	TRBV15	15	NA	CATSRGQGSTDTQYF	TGTGCCACCAGCAGGGGACAGGGCAGCACAGATACGCAGTATTTT
NA	TRBJ1-6	TRBV6-5	13	NA	CASSPRKYSPLHF	TGTGCCAGCAGCCCAAGGAAGTATTCACCCCTCCACTTT
NA	TRBJ2-7	TRBV28	13	NA	CASSFLGGYEQYF	TGTGCCAGCAGTTTTCTGGGGGGCTACGAGCAGTACTTC
TRBD1	TRBJ1-2	TRBV29-1	17	few	CSVEWRQGSVPNYGYTF	TGCAGCGTTGAATGGAGACAGGGAAGCGTCCCTAACTATGGCTACACCTTC